The 26 T cell receptor beta chains below all came from one sample that was sequenced in a study of T cells in Graves' hyperthyroidism and ophthalmopathy. The source material, RNA transcripts, was used to amplify TCR beta CDR3 regions. The HTBI set primed first-round TCR CDR3 RT-PCR. In TCRdb, the multiplex PCR reads were re-called with MiXCR into one record per CDR3 protein. The table lists about 640,000 distinct CDR3 sequences, 13% to 15% of them singletons. Input material: blood. These receptors were taken from a woman aged 50 to 60 with Graves' ophthalmopathy.

This clonotype has ten or more counts. The chain joins TRBV3-1 to TRBJ2-5, with 11 bases aligning to TRBD2. Germline values: CDR1 LGHDT, CDR2 YNNKEL (reference sequence). This CDR3 spans 16 amino acids. V shed 5 bases and J 4 bases; nucleotides not matched to a gene: 9. CDR3: CASSEVTSGSPETQYF. CDR3 in DNA: TGTGCCAGCAGCGAAGTTACTAGCGGGAGCCCAGAGACCCAGTACTTC.

This clonotype was detected only a few times. J is TRBJ2-1 and V is TRBV6-2 or TRBV6-3; 7 positions match TRBD1. Looked up from germline, CDR1 is MNHEY and CDR2 is SVGEGT. This CDR3 region has 18 residues. J lost 8 bases, V lost 0 bases, and 16 bases had no gene match. CDR3 DNA sequence: TGTGCCAGCAGTTACTCTCCGGACAGGACCCTTTATGATGATGAGCAGTTCTTC. As protein: CASSYSPDRTLYDDEQFF.

The CDR3 coding sequence is TGCAGCGTCACCGGACTAGCGGGATACTCTGGGGCCAACGTCCTGACTTTC. It yields the protein CSVTGLAGYSGANVLTF. V and J are TRBV29-1 and TRBJ2-6; 12 bases are a match to TRBD2. Germline CDR1 is SQVTM and CDR2 is ANQGSEA. The CDR3 is 17 residues long. The junction had 6 bases not matched to a gene; V was cut back by 6 bases and J by 0 bases.

This chain joins TRBV12-3 or TRBV12-4 and TRBJ1-2; D unclear. The CDR3 runs 13 residues. With 9 bases removed from V and 3 bases from J, the gap between germline ends came to 14 bases. CDR3 in DNA: TGTGCCAGTTCAGAGCATGTAGACTATGGCTACACCTTC. Protein product: CASSEHVDYGYTF.

The sample holds many counts of this clonotype. The chain links TRBV19 to TRBJ1-2; 8 positions match TRBD1. V lost 5 bases, J lost 2 bases, and 7 bases stayed unmatched. This CDR3 comprises 15 residues. CDR1 is LNHDA and CDR2 is SQIVND in the germline V gene (reference sequence). CDR3 residues: CASSSPGQANYGYTF. As DNA, the CDR3 is TGTGCCAGTAGTTCACCGGGACAGGCGAACTATGGCTACACCTTC.

V and J are TRBV6-5 and TRBJ2-1, with D perhaps matching TRBD1 or TRBD2 (5 bases each). V dropped 5 bases and J dropped 6 bases, with 17 bases sitting between them. The CDR3 is made up of 15 amino acids. Germline-derived CDR1 and CDR2 are MNHEY and SVGAGI. The chain's CDR3 is CASSHRDPRPNEQFF. CDR3 coding DNA: TGTGCCAGCAGTCACCGGGACCCTAGGCCCAATGAGCAGTTCTTC.

This clonotype was observed many times. This chain connects TRBV7-8 to TRBJ1-1, with 10 bases matching TRBD1. The CDR3 runs 15 residues. Germline loops: CDR1 SGHVS, CDR2 FQNEAQ. V shed 5 bases and J 0 bases; nucleotides not matched to a gene: 3. As DNA, the CDR3 is TGTGCCAGCAGCGGACAGGGGGAGATGAACACTGAAGCTTTCTTT. This encodes CASSGQGEMNTEAFF.

This clonotype was counted many times. The CDR3 here is CASSYVGTSVYEGETQYF. In nucleotides, the CDR3 is TGTGCCAGCAGTTACGTCGGGACTAGCGTCTACGAGGGAGAGACCCAGTACTTC. This sequence joins TRBV6-2 or TRBV6-3 and TRBJ2-5; 10 nucleotides line up with TRBD2. The junction had 13 bases not matched to a gene; V was cut back by 2 bases and J by 4 bases. Germline loops: CDR1 MNHEY, CDR2 SVGEGT. The CDR3 loop spans 18 amino acids.

This clonotype appeared many times. As DNA, the CDR3 is TGCGCCAGCAGCTTGCCAGCGGGGAACACCGGGGAGCTGTTTTTT. Translation gives CASSLPAGNTGELFF. The J gene is TRBJ2-2, the V gene TRBV5-1, with a possible D match to TRBD2 (6 bases). The CDR3 extends over 15 amino acids. The V and J ends lost 1 base and 1 base respectively, with 8 bases between them. The germline V gene encodes CDR1 SGHRS and CDR2 YFSETQ.

As to this clonotype: This may come from a read error, since a much larger clone is one base off. The gene calls are TRBV11-1 and TRBJ2-5; the D is unclear. Germline lookup yields CDR1 SGHAT and CDR2 FQDESV (reference sequence). The CDR3 spans 13 residues. The CDR3: CASSFGQSETQHF. The CDR3 DNA sequence: TGTGCCAGCAGCTTTGGGCAGTCAGAGACCCAGCACTTC.

The chain combines TRBV29-1 with TRBJ2-3; D gene uncertain. CDR1 and CDR2 from the germline V gene are SQVTM and ANQGSEA. The ends were cut back, 6 bases at V and 4 bases at J, with 11 bases in the middle. This CDR3 spans 12 amino acids. CDR3 coding DNA: TGCAGCGTCCACAATTGGGCAGATACGCAGTATTTT. Amino acid sequence: CSVHNWADTQYF.

Written as DNA, the CDR3 is TGTGCCAGCAGTCAGGTACCTACAAGTGAGCAGTTCTTC. As protein: CASSQVPTSEQFF. V usage is TRBV19 and J usage is TRBJ2-1, with D uncertain. Germline values: CDR1 LNHDA, CDR2 SQIVND (reference sequence). The length of the CDR3 is 13 residues. The germline V and J ends were trimmed by 9 bases and 9 bases, with 18 bases remaining between them.

This clonotype appeared a few times. The rearrangement joins TRBV9 to TRBJ2-5; D remains unclear. Germline values: CDR1 SGDLS, CDR2 YYNGEE. The ends were cut back, 0 bases at V and 6 bases at J, with 12 bases in the middle. The CDR3 contains 14 residues. For the CDR3, the DNA is TGTGCCAGCAGCGTAGATAGGACGAGCCAGACCCAGTACTTC. This translates into CASSVDRTSQTQYF. Complete variable domain (other parts from reference TRBV9 and TRBJ2-5): DSGVTQTPKHLITATGQRVTLRCSPRSGDLSVYWYQQSLDQGLQFLIQYYNGEERAKGNILERFSAQQFPDLHSELNLSSLELGDSALYFCASSVDRTSQTQYFGPGTRLLVL.

This clonotype appeared many times. The chain has TRBV12-3 or TRBV12-4 and TRBJ1-1; a weak D match, TRBD1 (5 bases). V was shortened by 1 base and J by 6 bases, with 9 bases between the two germline ends. The CDR3 runs to 13 residues. As DNA, the CDR3 is TGTGCCAGCAGTTTAGGGGGGGAGGCTGAAGCTTTCTTT. It yields the protein CASSLGGEAEAFF.

This clonotype was seen a handful of times. The J gene is TRBJ2-5, the V gene TRBV15; D call uncertain. The V end was cut by 1 base, the J end by 2 bases, with 11 bases between. Germline values: CDR1 LNHNV, CDR2 YYDKDF (reference sequence). The CDR3 extends over 15 amino acids. CDR3 DNA: TGTGCCACCAGCAGAGGTGGGCCACAACAAGAGACCCAGTACTTC. It encodes CATSRGGPQQETQYF.

About this clonotype itself: At one of its ends the junction is not consistent with the germline gene, which may arise from a read error. J is TRBJ2-1 and V is TRBV27; 7 nucleotides align to TRBD1. This CDR3 is built from 13 residues. Looked up from germline, CDR1 is MNHEY and CDR2 is SMNVEV (reference sequence). CDR3 bases: TGTGCCAGCACTCACAGGGGACACAATGAGCGGTTCTTC. As protein: CASTHRGHNERFF.

This clonotype was counted at least ten times. This chain links TRBV28 with TRBJ2-3; D gene ambiguous. V gave up 6 bases and J gave up 2 bases, with 9 bases separating them. Germline V gene lookup returns CDR1 MDHEN and CDR2 SYDVKM. There are 13 residues in the CDR3. The CDR3 spells CASSNQFTDTQYF. DNA for the CDR3: TGTGCCAGCAGCAACCAATTCACAGATACGCAGTATTTT.

In regard to this clonotype: This may be a read error, as it is one base from a much larger clone. V gene TRBV28 combines with J gene TRBJ2-4, with TRBD2 matching over 13 bases. The CDR3 extends over 18 amino acids. Germline V gene data show CDR1 as MDHEN and CDR2 as SYDVKM. The trim removed 5 bases at V and 1 base at J, leaving 8 bases unmatched. CDR3 coding DNA: TGTGCCAGCAGTGTACTAGCGGGAGGGTCTTCCGCCAAAAACATTCAGTACTTC. This encodes CASSVLAGGSSAKNIQYF.

In the case of this clonotype: A read error is possible here, since a much larger clone lies one base away. V usage is TRBV6-1 and J usage is TRBJ1-1, with 10 nucleotides matching TRBD1. CDR3 length: 15 residues. Germline CDR1 and CDR2: MNHNS and SASEGT. The CDR3 DNA is TGTGCCAGCAGTGACCCGGGACAGGGGATCACTGAAGTTTTCTTT. Translation gives CASSDPGQGITEVFF.

This clonotype was seen only a few times. The chain joins TRBV5-6 to TRBJ1-2; D unclear. The CDR3 is 11 residues long. V lost 3 bases to trimming and J lost 7 bases, with 7 bases between them. Germline-derived CDR1 and CDR2 are SGHDT and YYEEEE. The CDR3 spells CASSWSGGYTF. The CDR3 DNA reads TGTGCCAGCAGCTGGTCAGGTGGCTACACCTTC.

For this clonotype: This could be a read error, since a much larger clone is one nucleotide away. The V gene is TRBV28, the J gene TRBJ2-2, with 12 bases matching TRBD2. The CDR3 consists of 16 residues. Germline assignment: CDR1 MDHEN and CDR2 SYDVKM. The CDR3 nucleotides read TGTGCCAGCAGTTTCTTACTAGCGGGAGGTGCCGGGGGGCTGTTTTTT. It specifies CASSFLLAGGAGGLFF.

This clonotype was detected ten times or more. The chain uses TRBV2 and TRBJ2-4; 7 bases fit TRBD2. The germline V gene has CDR1 SNHLY and CDR2 FYNNEI. CDR3 length equals 16 residues. V shed 0 bases and J 8 bases; nucleotides not matched to a gene: 10. CDR3 protein: CASSEASGTAGDIQYF. The CDR3 bases are TGTGCCAGCAGTGAAGCTAGCGGAACCGCGGGGGACATTCAGTACTTC.

The sample holds one count of this clonotype. This could be a read error, since a much larger clone is one nucleotide away. This chain joins TRBV2 and TRBJ2-2; possibly TRBD1 for D (5 bases). The length of the CDR3 is 14 residues. In germline, CDR1 is SNHLY, CDR2 FYNNEI. The DNA for the CDR3 is TGTGCCAGCAGTGAAGGTTCGGACACCAGGGAGCTGTTTTTT. Protein product: CASSEGSDTRELFF.

In its sample, this clonotype was seen many times. The chain couples TRBV11-1 to TRBJ2-3; 10 nucleotides line up with TRBD2. This CDR3 has 20 residues. Germline V gives CDR1 SGHAT, CDR2 FQDESV (reference sequence). J lost 6 bases, V lost 5 bases, and 23 bases had no gene match. The CDR3: CASSPGTSDPSLIIGDTQYF. In DNA, the CDR3 is TGTGCCAGCAGCCCTGGGACTAGCGATCCGTCATTGATAATTGGGGATACGCAGTATTTT.

This clonotype was found a few times. The chain combines TRBV7-6 with TRBJ2-1; 12 bases fit TRBD2. Germline values: CDR1 SGHVS, CDR2 FNYEAQ. The CDR3 sequence is 17 residues long. Trimming removed 1 base from V and 8 bases from J; junction bases left unmatched: 9. The CDR3, as DNA: TGTGCCAGCAGCTTAGGGAGACTAGCGGGAGTGGGCGATGAGCAGTTCTTC. Translation gives CASSLGRLAGVGDEQFF. Looking up the rest from reference TRBV7-6 and TRBJ2-1 gives the full variable domain: GAGVSQSPRYKVTKRGQDVALRCDPISGHVSLYWYRQALGQGPEFLTYFNYEAQQDKSGLPNDRFSAERPEGSISTLTIQRTEQRDSAMYRCASSLGRLAGVGDEQFFGPGTRLTVL.

In its sample, this clonotype was seen many times. This chain uses TRBV28 with TRBJ1-2; a weak D match, TRBD1 (6 bases). The V and J ends lost 6 bases and 4 bases respectively, with 18 bases between them. CDR1 and CDR2 (germline): MDHEN, SYDVKM. The CDR3 covers 15 residues. The CDR3 nucleotides are TGTGCCAGCAGATCCCCCGGACAGACACGCTATGGCTACACCTTC. This codes for CASRSPGQTRYGYTF.